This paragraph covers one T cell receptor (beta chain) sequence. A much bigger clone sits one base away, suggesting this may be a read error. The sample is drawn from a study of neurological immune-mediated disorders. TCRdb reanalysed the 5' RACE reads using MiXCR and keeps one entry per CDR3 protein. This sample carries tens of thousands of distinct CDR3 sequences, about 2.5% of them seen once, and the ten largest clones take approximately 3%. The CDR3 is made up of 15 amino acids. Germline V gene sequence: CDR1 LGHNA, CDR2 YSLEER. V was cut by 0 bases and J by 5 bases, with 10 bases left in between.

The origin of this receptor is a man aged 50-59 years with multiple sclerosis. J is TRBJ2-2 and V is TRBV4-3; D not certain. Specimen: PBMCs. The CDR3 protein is CASSQEEGQTGELFF. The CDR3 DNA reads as TGCGCCAGCAGCCAAGAAGAAGGGCAAACCGGGGAGCTGTTTTTT.